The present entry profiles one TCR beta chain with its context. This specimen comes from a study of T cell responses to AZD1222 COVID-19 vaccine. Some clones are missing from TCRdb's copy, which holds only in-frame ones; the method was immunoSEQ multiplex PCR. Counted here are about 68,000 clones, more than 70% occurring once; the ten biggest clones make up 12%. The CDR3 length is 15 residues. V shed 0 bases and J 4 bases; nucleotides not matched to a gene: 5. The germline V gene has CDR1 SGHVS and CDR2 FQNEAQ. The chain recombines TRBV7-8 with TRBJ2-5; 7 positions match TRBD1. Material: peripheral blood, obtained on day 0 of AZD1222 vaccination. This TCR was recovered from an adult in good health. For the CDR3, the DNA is TGTGCCAGCAGCTTAGCGAGGGGGCCCCGAGAGACCCAGTACTTC. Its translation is CASSLARGPRETQYF. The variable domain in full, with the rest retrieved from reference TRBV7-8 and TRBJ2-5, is GAGVSQSPRYKVAKRGQDVALRCDPISGHVSLFWYQQALGQGPEFLTYFQNEAQLDKSGLPSDRFFAERPEGSVSTLKIQRTQQEDSAVYLCASSLARGPRETQYFGPGTRLLVL.